This is a list of T cell receptor beta chains from one sample in a study of blood T cell repertoires in COVID-19. The protocol was immunoSEQ multiplex PCR, while the TCRdb copy is restricted to in-frame clones and leaves out a portion. The sample records roughly 140,000 clones, 80% to 90% being singletons. Sequenced: peripheral blood. These receptors came from a woman in her 40s with acute or convalescent COVID-19. CDR3s leave out the opening cysteine and the closing phenylalanine or tryptophan. Each record gives: clone size, V gene, J gene, CDR3 protein. Expanded clones are given a class, and other clones once, few, many or no size at all.

size: .
V: TRBV19
J: TRBJ1-6
CDR3: ASSTGGGGNSPLH

size: .
V: TRBV27
J: TRBJ2-1
CDR3: ASSKASGGALGSLGEQF

size: .
V: TRBV6-5
J: TRBJ2-5
CDR3: ASSQQGAETQY

size: .
V: TRBV7-9
J: TRBJ2-2
CDR3: ASSSRTGGIGETGELF

size: .
V: TRBV5-6
J: TRBJ2-7
CDR3: ASSLFAGRVEQY

size: once
V: TRBV27
J: TRBJ2-3
CDR3: ASSGDYISTDTQY

size: few
V: TRBV5-1
J: TRBJ1-5
CDR3: ASSLEPNRNQPQH

size: .
V: TRBV6-6
J: TRBJ2-7
CDR3: ASSYRGGYEQY

size: .
V: TRBV5-1
J: TRBJ2-3
CDR3: ASSFTGGDTQY

size: .
V: TRBV19
J: TRBJ1-2
CDR3: ASTMDRGFYGYT

size: .
V: TRBV28
J: TRBJ2-2
CDR3: ASSIHGLAGGELF

size: .
V: TRBV10-3
J: TRBJ1-2
CDR3: AIRAKGGGKGYT

size: .
V: TRBV11-3
J: TRBJ2-1
CDR3: ASSSPSGTSGSNEQF

size: .
V: TRBV4-1
J: TRBJ2-6
CDR3: ASSLGLAGGRVGVTGANVLT

size: once
V: TRBV5-1
J: TRBJ2-3
CDR3: ASSSGTGTTDTQY

size: .
V: TRBV13
J: TRBJ1-4
CDR3: ASQRFGLTGENEKLF

size: .
V: TRBV5-6
J: TRBJ1-2
CDR3: ASSFVDRVANGYT

size: .
V: TRBV3-1/TRBV3-2
J: TRBJ1-2
CDR3: ASSPGQVSGYT

size: .
V: TRBV30
J: TRBJ2-1
CDR3: AWSVGRDNEQF

size: .
V: TRBV5-1
J: TRBJ2-5
CDR3: ASSLGGDETQY

size: .
V: TRBV2
J: TRBJ2-3
CDR3: ASAPGTQY

size: .
V: TRBV4-2
J: TRBJ2-1
CDR3: ASSQARVAAYNEQF

size: .
V: TRBV27
J: TRBJ1-2
CDR3: ASSFQGMDYGYT

size: .
V: TRBV2
J: TRBJ2-1
CDR3: ASSGTSGSYNEQF